The 9 T cell receptor beta chains below come from one sample, sequenced in a study of T cell clonotyping in hematopoietic cell transplantation. Profiled with immunoSEQ multiplex PCR; TCRdb holds only in-frame clones, not every one. This table has tens of thousands of clones, about 95% appearing once. The sequenced material came from peripheral blood mononuclear cells. These receptors were obtained from a man younger than 45 in good health. Some clones in this sample may be carry-over from other donors' samples.

The V call is TRBV7-9, the J call TRBJ1-6, with D tentatively TRBD1 (5 bases). This CDR3 comprises 15 residues. V lost 10 bases to trimming and J lost 0 bases, with 13 bases between them. Germline CDR1 and CDR2: SEHNR and FQNEAQ (reference sequence). The CDR3 sequence is CATKPDSSYNSPLHF. The DNA of the CDR3 is TGTGCCACCAAGCCCGACAGCTCCTATAATTCACCCCTCCACTTT.

The J gene is TRBJ1-1, the V gene TRBV7-9; a possible D gene is TRBD1 (6 bases). The germline V and J ends were trimmed by 4 bases and 2 bases, with 17 bases remaining between them. Germline assignment: CDR1 SEHNR and CDR2 FQNEAQ (reference sequence). The CDR3 has 16 amino acids. The CDR3 sequence: CASSSDLTGRNTEAFF. Here the CDR3 DNA reads TGTGCCAGCAGCTCCGACCTGACAGGCCGAAACACTGAAGCTTTCTTT. Looking up the rest from reference TRBV7-9 and TRBJ1-1 gives the full variable domain: DTGVSQNPRHKITKRGQNVTFRCDPISEHNRLYWYRQTLGQGPEFLTYFQNEAQLEKSRLLSDRFSAERPKGSFSTLEIQRTEQGDSAMYLCASSSDLTGRNTEAFFGQGTRLTVV.

The chain uses TRBV6-5 and TRBJ2-2, with 8 nucleotides matching TRBD2. Germline lookup yields CDR1 MNHEY and CDR2 SVGAGI. V lost 6 bases and J lost 6; bases outside the gene matches: 9. This CDR3 spans 15 amino acids. DNA of the CDR3: TGTGCCAGCAGGCCGGGACTAGATGGACCCGGGGAGCTGTTTTTT. Its protein product is CASRPGLDGPGELFF.

V is TRBV5-1 and J is TRBJ2-5; 11 positions agree with TRBD2. Germline V gene lookup returns CDR1 SGHRS and CDR2 YFSETQ. Losses at the gene ends were 4 bases for V and 1 base for J; bases not matched to a gene: 15. This CDR3 region has 19 residues. CDR3 coding DNA: TGCGCCAGCAGCGTCGGGACTAGCGGAGGCCAGCCCTTCCAAGAGACCCAGTACTTC. Translation: CASSVGTSGGQPFQETQYF.

The chain carries TRBV5-1 and TRBJ1-5; unclear D gene. Germline values: CDR1 SGHRS, CDR2 YFSETQ. The CDR3 has 17 amino acids. V dropped 9 bases and J dropped 0 bases, with 22 bases sitting between them. The CDR3 region is CAKTVLTPRDSNQPQHF. DNA for the CDR3: TGCGCCAAAACCGTGTTGACCCCGAGGGATAGCAATCAGCCCCAGCATTTT.

The genes are TRBV4-3 and TRBJ2-3, with TRBD2 as a possible D gene (5 bases). Deletions cut 0 bases from V and 2 bases from J, with 12 bases between. This CDR3 comprises 16 residues. The germline CDR1 and CDR2 sequences are LGHNA and YSLEER. As DNA, the CDR3 is TGCGCCAGCAGCCAAGATGCGACTACACCCACAGATACGCAGTATTTT. This gives the protein CASSQDATTPTDTQYF.

The V call is TRBV20-1, the J call TRBJ2-7, with no clear D. Germline lookup yields CDR1 DFQATT and CDR2 SNEGSKA (reference sequence). Deletions cut 5 bases from V and 5 bases from J, with 10 bases between. The CDR3 sequence is 11 residues long. The CDR3 DNA sequence: TGCAGTGCTGGACCTCGGGACGAGCAGTACTTC. Protein sequence: CSAGPRDEQYF.

This clone was recorded once. The chain has TRBV7-9 and TRBJ1-5; D remains unclear. V gave up 0 bases and J gave up 6 bases, with 6 bases separating them. Germline CDR1 reads SEHNR; CDR2 reads FQNEAQ (reference sequence). The CDR3 extends over 13 amino acids. DNA for the CDR3: TGTGCCAGCAGCTTAGCAGAACCTCAGCCCCAGCATTTT. It yields the protein CASSLAEPQPQHF.

V is TRBV11-1 and J is TRBJ2-2; D not certain. The V gene lost 2 bases and the J gene lost 7 bases, with 17 bases spanning the gap. The CDR3 sequence is 16 residues long. Germline V gene data show CDR1 as SGHAT and CDR2 as FQDESV (reference sequence). CDR3 amino acids: CASSLRPSNTGGELFF. CDR3 nucleotides: TGTGCCAGCAGCTTAAGGCCATCAAACACGGGCGGGGAGCTGTTTTTT.